These 24 T cell receptor beta chains originate from one sample sequenced in a study of OX40 agonist ivuxolimab in advanced cancers. Profiling relied on immunoSEQ multiplex PCR, and the TCRdb table lists in-frame clones only, not all of them. Among 70,000 to 95,000 clones listed, 70% to 90% were seen once. Source: CD4+ or CD8+ T cells sorted from blood, taken in a trial of the OX40 agonist ivuxolimab. These receptors came from an adult with an advanced solid tumor such as melanoma, head and neck, liver or kidney cancer.

This sequence joins TRBV18 and TRBJ2-7; D tentatively reads TRBD1 or TRBD2 (5 bases each). V gave up 6 bases and J gave up 5 bases, with 14 bases separating them. Germline assignment: CDR1 KGHSH and CDR2 LQKENI. The CDR3 is 13 amino acids. The CDR3 spells CASSVRDGHEQYF. CDR3 nucleotide sequence: TGTGCCAGCTCCGTCCGGGACGGGCACGAGCAGTACTTC.

A remark on this clone: A junction boundary mismatches the germline segment, possibly from a read error. The chain links TRBV30 to TRBJ1-1; D not certain. This CDR3 comprises 11 residues. Germline loops: CDR1 GTSNPN, CDR2 SVGIG (reference sequence). CDR3 in DNA: TGTGCCTGGAGTCCGAACCCTGAAGCTTTCTTT. Translation: CAWSPNPEAFF.

This chain connects TRBV12-5 to TRBJ2-2; D ambiguous. There are 16 residues in the CDR3. The germline CDR1 and CDR2 sequences are LGHNT and FRNRAP. The V end was cut by 6 bases, the J end by 3 bases, with 17 bases between. In DNA, the CDR3 is TGTGCTAGTGGGGATACCTCAACGATATACACCGGGGAGCTGTTTTTT. It yields the protein CASGDTSTIYTGELFF.

This chain joins TRBV4-2 and TRBJ2-1, with 7 bases aligning to TRBD2. The CDR3 length is 18 residues. Per the germline V gene, CDR1 is LGHNA and CDR2 is YNFKEQ. V lost 4 bases to trimming and J lost 3 bases; unmatched junction nucleotides: 15. The CDR3 DNA follows: TGTGCCAGCAGCCGTCTAGAGGAAAGCGGGGCTAACTACAATGAGCAGTTCTTC. This codes for CASSRLEESGANYNEQFF.

The genes are TRBV6-4 and TRBJ1-1; maybe TRBD1 (5 bases). Trimming took off 6 bases at V and 3 bases at J, with 20 bases between the two ends. This CDR3 has 16 residues. Looked up from germline, CDR1 is MRHNA and CDR2 is SNTAGT. The CDR3 loop reads CASSSPQVGGDTEAFF. The DNA of the CDR3 is TGTGCCAGCAGCTCGCCACAAGTGGGGGGGGACACTGAAGCTTTCTTT.

The V call is TRBV9, the J call TRBJ1-3; TRBD1 matches at 9 bases. Germline values: CDR1 SGDLS, CDR2 YYNGEE. The J segment lost 0 bases and the V segment lost 6 bases, leaving 19 bases of the junction unmatched. There are 20 residues in the CDR3. The CDR3 sequence: CASTGNPGQGGPFSGNTIYF. The DNA for the CDR3 is TGTGCCAGCACCGGAAATCCGGGACAGGGTGGTCCGTTCTCTGGAAACACCATATATTTT. The entire variable domain, with the rest obtained from reference TRBV9 and TRBJ1-3, is as follows: DSGVTQTPKHLITATGQRVTLRCSPRSGDLSVYWYQQSLDQGLQFLIQYYNGEERAKGNILERFSAQQFPDLHSELNLSSLELGDSALYFCASTGNPGQGGPFSGNTIYFGEGSWLTVV.

This rearrangement joins TRBV5-4 to TRBJ2-5, with 10 bases matching TRBD2. The germline CDR1 and CDR2 sequences are SGHNT and YYREEE (reference sequence). V was clipped by 3 bases and J by 14 bases; unmatched bases: 16. There are 15 residues in the CDR3. The CDR3 is CASSSGGSSGSFRYF. The CDR3 DNA reads TGTGCCAGCAGCTCTGGAGGTTCTAGCGGGAGTTTCCGCTACTTC. Looking up the rest from reference TRBV5-4 and TRBJ2-5 gives the full variable domain: ETGVTQSPTHLIKTRGQQVTLRCSSQSGHNTVSWYQQALGQGPQFIFQYYREEENGRGNFPPRFSGLQFPNYSSELNVNALELDDSALYLCASSSGGSSGSFRYFGPGTRLLVL.

The gene calls are TRBV9 and TRBJ2-1, with D unresolved. This CDR3 region has 14 residues. Trimming pared 4 bases from V and 1 base from J, leaving 9 bases between. Per the germline V gene, CDR1 is SGDLS and CDR2 is YYNGEE. Written as DNA, the CDR3 is TGTGCCAGCAGCTTAACAGTATCCTACAATGAGCAGTTCTTC. This encodes CASSLTVSYNEQFF.

This chain's CDR3 is CASRPVISYEQYF. The CDR3 nucleotides are TGTGCCAGCCGACCGGTAATTTCCTACGAGCAGTACTTC. This chain links TRBV28 with TRBJ2-7; no clear D gene. Germline V lookup: CDR1 MDHEN, CDR2 SYDVKM. V was shortened by 8 bases and J by 1 base, with 12 bases between the two germline ends. The CDR3 runs to 13 residues.

The V gene is TRBV21-1, the J gene TRBJ2-7; the DNA was not compared with TRBD2, the D call given in the table. TRBV21-1 is termed a pseudogene. CDR3 length: 13 amino acids. CDR3 in DNA: TGTGCCAGCAGCAAATACGGGACCTACGAGCAGTACTTC. It is translated as CASSKYGTYEQYF.

The gene calls are TRBV2 and TRBJ2-3; D remains ambiguous. The CDR3 extends over 14 amino acids. V was shortened by 7 bases and J by 0 bases, with 11 bases between the two germline ends. Looked up from germline, CDR1 is SNHLY and CDR2 is FYNNEI. The CDR3 region has the DNA TGTGCCAGCACGCCGTTCCTCAGCACAGATACGCAGTATTTT. Its protein is CASTPFLSTDTQYF.

The chain couples TRBV27 to TRBJ2-3; the match to TRBD1 covers 7 bases. V was pared by 9 bases and J by 8 bases, with 8 bases of the junction left unmatched. The germline V gene has CDR1 MNHEY and CDR2 SMNVEV (reference sequence). The CDR3 covers 12 residues. The CDR3 nucleotides read TGTGCCAGTAGACCCCACAGGGGTACGCAGTATTTT. This gives the protein CASRPHRGTQYF.

The chain couples TRBV7-9 to TRBJ1-5; weak D call: TRBD1 (5 bases). The V end was cut by 5 bases, the J end by 8 bases, with 19 bases between. The CDR3 is made up of 15 amino acids. Germline values: CDR1 SEHNR, CDR2 FQNEAQ (reference sequence). The CDR3 region is CASSPGPAMGEPQHF. CDR3 sequence (DNA): TGTGCCAGCAGCCCGGGACCGGCGATGGGGGAGCCCCAGCATTTT.

The J gene is TRBJ2-5, the V gene TRBV5-1, with 12 bases identical to TRBD2. CDR1 and CDR2 (germline): SGHRS, YFSETQ. Trimming at V came to 0 bases and at J to 11 bases, leaving 17 bases not matched to a gene. This CDR3 is 18 amino acids long. CDR3 residues: CASSLGATSGGPLCEQYF. For the CDR3, the DNA is TGCGCCAGCAGCTTGGGCGCGACTAGCGGGGGCCCTCTATGTGAGCAGTACTTC. Using reference TRBV5-1 and TRBJ2-5 for the parts outside the CDR3, the full variable domain is KAGVTQTPRYLIKTRGQQVTLSCSPISGHRSVSWYQQTPGQGLQFLFEYFSETQRNKGNFPGRFSGRQFSNSRSEMNVSTLELGDSALYLCASSLGATSGGPLCEQYFGPGTRLLVL.

The sample holds one count of this clone. This chain links TRBV5-1 with TRBJ2-1; the match to TRBD1 covers 10 bases. CDR1 is SGHRS and CDR2 is YFSETQ in the germline V gene. Trimming cost V 3 bases and J 2 bases; bases outside gene matches: 2. The CDR3 length is 15 residues. The CDR3: CASSYGQGAYNEQFF. Written as DNA, the CDR3 is TGCGCCAGCAGCTATGGACAGGGGGCCTACAATGAGCAGTTCTTC.

This clone came up once. This chain uses TRBV5-1 with TRBJ1-1; perhaps TRBD1 as D (6 bases). The germline CDR1 and CDR2 sequences are SGHRS and YFSETQ. The V gene lost 2 bases and the J gene lost 3 bases, with 11 bases spanning the gap. This CDR3 is 14 amino acids long. The CDR3 bases are TGCGCCAGCAGCTTCTTTGGACAGCACACTGAAGCTTTCTTT. Protein product: CASSFFGQHTEAFF.

The CDR3: CASSALQGPSTYEQFF. The CDR3, as DNA: TGTGCCAGCAGTGCCTTACAGGGTCCCTCTACATATGAGCAGTTCTTC. This sequence joins TRBV6-1 and TRBJ2-1; maybe TRBD1 (6 bases). The length of the CDR3 is 16 residues. V shed 4 bases and J shed 8 bases, with 21 bases lying between them. In germline, CDR1 is MNHNS, CDR2 SASEGT.

The V gene is TRBV7-2, the J gene TRBJ2-3; TRBD2 is a possible D gene (5 bases). Trimming cost V 3 bases and J 6 bases, with 19 bases left between them. The CDR3 contains 16 residues. From germline, CDR1 is SGHTA and CDR2 FQGNSA. The CDR3 region has the DNA TGTGCCAGCAGCTTTGTTCCGGGGTCCCCAGCCGATACGCAGTATTTT. Residues: CASSFVPGSPADTQYF.

J is TRBJ1-1 and V is TRBV5-4; TRBD1 matches at 11 bases. The J segment lost 7 bases and the V segment lost 6 bases, leaving 20 bases of the junction unmatched. CDR1 and CDR2 (germline): SGHNT, YYREEE (reference sequence). CDR3 size: 18 residues. CDR3 coding DNA: TGTGCCAGCATCCCAATACCCGGGACAGGGGGACCGTCTAATGAAGCTTTCTTT. It yields the protein CASIPIPGTGGPSNEAFF.

This clone was recorded once. This chain uses TRBV4-2 with TRBJ2-7, with TRBD2 identical over 8 bases. Germline lookup yields CDR1 LGHNA and CDR2 YNFKEQ. The CDR3 covers 14 residues. The trim removed 5 bases at V and 4 bases at J, leaving 7 bases unmatched. In DNA form, the CDR3 reads TGTGCCAGCAGCTCACCGACTAGCGAGTACGAGCAGTACTTC. This codes for CASSSPTSEYEQYF.

The chain joins TRBV29-1 to TRBJ2-3; 10 positions agree with TRBD1. V dropped 5 bases and J dropped 0; count of bases not matched to a gene: 5. Per germline, CDR1 SQVTM and CDR2 ANQGSEA. The CDR3 sequence is 15 residues long. Here the CDR3 DNA reads TGCAGCGTTTGGACAGGGGGTACTAGCACAGATACGCAGTATTTT. It is translated as CSVWTGGTSTDTQYF.

This clone was counted once. The CDR3 protein is CASSLHLPRAGAPYEQYF. The CDR3 coding sequence is TGCGCCAGCAGCTTGCACCTCCCCAGGGCGGGGGCCCCCTACGAGCAGTACTTC. The chain couples TRBV5-1 to TRBJ2-7, with a possible D match to TRBD2 (7 bases). V was clipped by 1 base and J by 2 bases, with 22 bases between them. Germline CDR1 SGHRS, CDR2 YFSETQ. CDR3 size: 18 residues.

The chain links TRBV7-3 to TRBJ2-2, with 14 nucleotides matching TRBD2. The germline V gene has CDR1 SGHTA and CDR2 FQGTGA. The CDR3 has 19 amino acids. Trimming took 5 bases from V and 6 from J; bases not matched to a gene: 14. The CDR3 DNA follows: TGTGCCAGCAGCCCAGCCGGGACTAGCGGGAGTAGGGGAGCCGGGGAGCTGTTTTTT. This codes for CASSPAGTSGSRGAGELFF.

CDR3 nucleotides: TGTGCCACCAGCAGAGACAGGGCTACCCAAGAGACCCAGTACTTC. It encodes CATSRDRATQETQYF. The chain recombines TRBV15 with TRBJ2-5, with a tentative D call TRBD1 (5 bases). This CDR3 spans 15 amino acids. Germline lookup yields CDR1 LNHNV and CDR2 YYDKDF (reference sequence). The V and J ends lost 0 bases and 1 base respectively, with 9 bases between them.